The sequence of this T cell receptor (beta chain) was determined in a study of blood T cell repertoires in COVID-19. V was pared by 1 base and J by 4 bases, with 3 bases of the junction left unmatched. From germline, CDR1 is SEHNR and CDR2 FQNEAQ (reference sequence). The CDR3 is 15 amino acids. The data were produced by immunoSEQ multiplex PCR, yet TCRdb's version contains in-frame clones alone and is incomplete. This table has 220,000 or so clones, 82% appearing once. The TCR originated in an elderly woman with COVID-19, enrolled during active disease. The rearrangement uses TRBV7-9 and TRBJ2-1; 8 bases align to TRBD2. Sequencing was carried out using peripheral blood. The chain's CDR3 is CASSLETSVYNEQFF. CDR3 nucleotides: TGTGCCAGCAGCTTAGAGACTAGCGTATACAATGAGCAGTTCTTC.